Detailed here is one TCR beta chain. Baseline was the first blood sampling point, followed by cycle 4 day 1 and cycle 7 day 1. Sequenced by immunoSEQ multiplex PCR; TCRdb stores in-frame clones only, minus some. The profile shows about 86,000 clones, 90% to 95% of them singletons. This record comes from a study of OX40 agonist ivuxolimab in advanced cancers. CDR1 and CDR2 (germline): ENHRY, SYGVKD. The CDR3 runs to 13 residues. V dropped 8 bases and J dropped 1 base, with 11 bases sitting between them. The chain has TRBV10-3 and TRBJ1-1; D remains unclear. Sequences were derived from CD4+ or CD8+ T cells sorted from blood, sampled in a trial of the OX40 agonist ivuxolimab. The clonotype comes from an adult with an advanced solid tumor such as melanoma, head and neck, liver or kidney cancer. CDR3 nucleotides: TGTGCCATCTCCCAGTCCGGGAACACTGAAGCTTTCTTT. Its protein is CAISQSGNTEAFF.